The 9 T cell receptor beta chains below come from one sample, sequenced in a study of prognosis after radiotherapy for stage I lung cancer (dated by TCRdb to the early 2020s). Sequencer: Illumina HiSeq 3000. Two rounds of multiplex PCR were performed to amplify the TCR beta CDR3 region from genomic DNA. The first PCR round used primers specific to each TRBV and TRBJ gene, with sequences filed in Chinese patent CN105087789A. TCRdb ran its own pipeline on the public reads, namely fastp trimming at Q25 and MiXCR clone calling, and kept in-frame beta chains. All rows with the same CDR3 protein become a single entry with the most common DNA and genes. In all, the sample holds about 23,000 distinct CDR3 sequences, and under 45% of those were seen once. In total, the top ten clones hold 25% to 35% of the sample. The sequencing used PBMCs, collected before or after stereotactic body radiation therapy (not recorded which). The receptors derive from a donor aged 50 or older with non-small cell lung cancer.

This clonotype was recorded many times. The chain recombines TRBV5-4 with TRBJ1-2; the D is unclear. Trimming pared 3 bases from V and 2 bases from J, leaving 8 bases between. The CDR3 sequence is 13 residues long. In germline, CDR1 is SGHNT, CDR2 YYREEE (reference sequence). CDR3 DNA: TGTGCCAGCAGCTCGGACGGGAACTATGGCTACACCTTC. The encoded protein is CASSSDGNYGYTF.

This clonotype occurred a few times. This rearrangement joins TRBV5-6 to TRBJ1-2; no clear D. The CDR3 totals 14 residues. Germline CDR1 SGHDT, CDR2 YYEEEE. Trimming shortened V by 0 bases and J by 5 bases, and 11 bases separated the two germline ends. The CDR3 region has the DNA TGTGCCAGCAGCTTGGCCCGTCCCGTGTATGGCTACACCTTC. As protein: CASSLARPVYGYTF.

This clonotype was picked up many times. The chain employs TRBV10-3 and TRBJ2-7, with a possible D match to TRBD1 (7 bases). Trimming stripped 6 bases from V and 7 bases from J, with 13 bases between. The length of the CDR3 is 12 residues. Germline assignment: CDR1 ENHRY and CDR2 SYGVKD. This CDR3 is CAISLQGREQYF. CDR3 nucleotides: TGTGCCATCAGCTTACAGGGGAGGGAGCAGTACTTC.

The gene calls are TRBV20-1 and TRBJ1-2; 7 bases line up with TRBD1. V trimming: 5 bases; J trimming: 8 bases; junction bases outside the gene matches: 14. The CDR3 contains 14 residues. The V gene's germline CDR1 is DFQATT and CDR2 SNEGSKA (reference sequence). The CDR3 DNA reads TGCAGTGCTCCACCGGGACAGCCTACCAAGGGCTACACCTTC. Amino acids: CSAPPGQPTKGYTF.

As regards this clonotype: One junction end disagrees with the germline gene, perhaps due to a read error. V usage is TRBV5-6 and J usage is TRBJ2-7; D is undetermined. There are 12 residues in the CDR3. Germline values: CDR1 SGHDT, CDR2 YYEEEE. The CDR3 reads CASSLVYYDQYF. The DNA of the CDR3 is TGTGCCAGCAGCCTGGTTTACTACGACCAGTACTTC.

V is TRBV5-4 and J is TRBJ2-3, with TRBD2 identical over 9 bases. CDR1 and CDR2 from the germline V gene are SGHNT and YYREEE (reference sequence). The trim removed 0 bases at V and 0 bases at J, leaving 2 bases unmatched. The CDR3 totals 16 residues. The CDR3 spells CASSLGRGGSTDTQYF. The CDR3 DNA reads TGTGCCAGCAGCTTGGGGCGGGGGGGTAGCACAGATACGCAGTATTTT.

The table lists this clonotype with many counts. This chain links TRBV5-1 with TRBJ2-2, with 10 bases aligning to TRBD2. The V segment lost 1 base and the J segment 5 bases; nucleotides outside the gene matches: 5. The germline gives CDR1 SGHRS, CDR2 YFSETQ. CDR3 length: 16 residues. The CDR3 reads CASSLSLAGATGELFF. The CDR3 nucleotides are TGCGCCAGCAGCTTGAGCCTAGCGGGGGCTACCGGGGAGCTGTTTTTT.

This rearrangement joins TRBV4-3 to TRBJ2-7; D might be TRBD2 (5 bases). V was cut by 0 bases and J by 5 bases, with 11 bases left in between. This CDR3 comprises 14 residues. The germline CDR1 and CDR2 sequences are LGHNA and YSLEER. The CDR3 region is CASSQDTRANEQYF. The CDR3 region has the DNA TGCGCCAGCAGCCAAGATACTAGGGCGAACGAGCAGTACTTC.

In this sample, this clonotype turned up a few times. This chain connects TRBV12-3 or TRBV12-4 to TRBJ1-5, with no clear D. The CDR3 sequence is 15 residues long. Trimming removed 0 bases from V and 4 bases from J, with 10 bases in between. CDR3 in amino acids: CASSLAPDGNQPQHF. CDR3 DNA sequence: TGTGCCAGCAGTTTAGCCCCAGACGGGAATCAGCCCCAGCATTTT.